This T cell receptor beta chain was captured by sequencing in a study of blood T cell repertoires in COVID-19 (dated by TCRdb to the early 2020s). Some background on the complete study: Collaborator samples came from the United States, Italy and Spain and covered acute and convalescent phases of COVID-19. The samples were drawn from the first 160 participants of the ongoing ImmuneRACE study and from 1,254 subjects provided by 6 global collaborators. Where HLA class I and class II types were available, the types were taken from metadata supplied by the sample provider, not from assay-based typing. A de-identified subject ID, COVID-19 status, age in years and sex were almost always included in the sample metadata. The repertoires were released in a freely available public database intended as a resource for research on the immune response to SARS-CoV-2. Subjects who had been exposed to COVID-19, were actively infected with it, or had recovered from it provided the deeply sampled blood TCRbeta repertoires that made up the dataset. The prospective study material was composed of cDNA or gDNA derived from T cells, B-cell-depleted T cells, or PBMCs.

Here V drops 4 bases and J drops 8 bases, and the junction holds 7 bases not matched to any gene. CDR3 length: 14 amino acids, cysteine to phenylalanine. Just the 42-base CDR3 DNA is kept, in frame starting at base 1. From the germline V gene (reference sequence), CDR1 is MNHEY and CDR2 is SMNVEV. The immunoSEQ Assay, a bias-controlled multiplex PCR, was used to amplify TCRbeta CDR3 regions from genomic DNA. The study's own analysis went as follows. Within the assay, amplification of reference gene primers was used to estimate how many nucleated cells each sample contained. Sequence reads were collapsed and filtered to measure the absolute abundance of every unique TCRbeta CDR3 rearrangement. For each sample, productive Simpson clonality was calculated by taking the square root of Simpson's diversity index across productive rearrangements. The table comes from immuneACCESS by way of TCRdb, which keeps in-frame sequences with V and J called. Part of the clones is missing from these tables; in studies checked, under half for an unresolved V gene and the rest for unknown reasons. From that table come the V and J calls and clone size; the DNA was used to work out D and trimming. For this sample the table gives about 83,000 clones, of which roughly 87% were detected only once. The ten largest make up 3% of the sample.

Collaborating institutions collected whole blood in K2EDTA tubes following their own protocols. For TCRbeta analysis, collaborators shipped samples as frozen whole blood, isolated PBMCs, or DNA extracted from either of those sample types. Overall study outcomes, separate from this receptor: The quantity of clinical and demographic metadata differed by source and by participant and was supplied without curation.

As for this clone: No antigen is known for it. No quality values exist for individual bases; no much larger clone is one base distant.

Sequencing was done on a sample of peripheral blood. The sequence derives from a woman in her 50s with active or convalescent COVID-19. The sequence joins TRBV27 to TRBJ2-1; 8 of the junction bases match TRBD2. The CDR3 has the sequence CASSWGLVLHEQFF. The DNA is TGTGCCAGCAGTTGGGGACTAGTGCTTCATGAGCAGTTCTTC.